This TCR beta chain was recorded in a study of CD8 T cells in Susac syndrome. TCR beta sequencing covered blood CD8+ and CD4+ T cells. The controls, all healthy donors, were matched for age and sex. Study observations and caveats: The study recognized that the number of individuals in its TCR sequencing and HLA analysis was relatively small.

Random hexamers served to reverse transcribe roughly 0.45 to 1 ug RNA. TCRdb recomputed calls from the immunoSEQ multiplex PCR reads with MiXCR, one row per CDR3 protein. The sample holds 150,000 or so distinct CDR3 sequences, just under 95% seen once. As concerns this clonotype: Antigen specificity is unknown.

The origin of this receptor is a human donor in good health. The specimen was CD4+ T cells from PBMCs.

This CDR3 reads CASSHRGAEDTQYF. The CDR3 DNA reads as TGCGCCAGCAGCCACAGGGGCGCGGAAGATACGCAGTATTTT. The chain joins TRBV23-1 to TRBJ2-3; 7 bases agree with TRBD1. TRBV23-1 counts as an open reading frame of uncertain function. V was pared by 6 bases and J by 5 bases, with 8 bases of the junction left unmatched. The CDR3 runs 14 residues.